This T cell receptor beta chain was sequenced for a study of blood T cell repertoires in COVID-19. Whole-study context: Collection of acute and convalescent COVID-19 samples took place in the United States, Italy and Spain. In each case, the material was cDNA or gDNA derived from T cells, B-cell-depleted T cells, or PBMCs.

CDR3 length equals 18 residues. Per the germline V gene, CDR1 is MGHRA and CDR2 is YSYEKL. V dropped 4 bases and J dropped 8 bases, with 27 bases sitting between them. In the authors' workflow: Cell counts per sample came from amplifying reference gene primers. Clones were read by immunoSEQ multiplex PCR, and TCRdb kept only the in-frame ones, dropping some. V, J and clone size are those of that table, while D and trimming were read from the DNA. This table has under 200,000 clones, roughly 87% appearing once. J is TRBJ2-1 and V is TRBV4-1; a weak D match, TRBD1 (6 bases). The sequence was collected from a woman aged 60-75 years who had recovered from COVID-19. Sequencing used peripheral blood. CDR3 protein: CASSLVSGRQVLVYEQFF. DNA of the CDR3: TGCGCCAGCAGCCTAGTCTCAGGGAGACAGGTGTTGGTCTATGAGCAGTTCTTC.